The next 15 T cell receptor beta chains were all read from a single sample in a study of blood T cell repertoires in COVID-19. TCRdb's copy holds only in-frame clones and misses some; the assay was immunoSEQ multiplex PCR. The sample consists of hundreds of thousands of clones, roughly nine tenths of them appearing once. Sequencing used PBMCs or T cells enriched from blood (not recorded which). The receptor set was obtained from a woman aged 25 to 39 who had recovered from COVID-19.

The chain is built from TRBV28 and TRBJ2-4, with a weak D call TRBD1 (6 bases). From germline, CDR1 is MDHEN and CDR2 SYDVKM. This CDR3 region has 18 residues. V gave up 7 bases and J gave up 7 bases, with 29 bases separating them. CDR3 region: CASNFVVRAGTRVNIQYF. CDR3 DNA sequence: TGTGCCAGCAACTTCGTCGTTCGAGCCGGGACAAGGGTGAACATTCAGTACTTC.

The rearrangement links TRBV7-2 to TRBJ1-5, with D maybe TRBD1 (6 bases). Germline assignment: CDR1 SGHTA and CDR2 FQGNSA. The V end lost 2 bases, the J end lost 6 bases, and 8 bases lay between the germline ends. This CDR3 spans 13 amino acids. CDR3 protein: CASSLQGSQPQHF. The DNA for the CDR3 is TGTGCCAGCAGCTTACAGGGGAGTCAGCCCCAGCATTTT.

The chain is built from TRBV6-6 and TRBJ1-4; D not certain. The germline gives CDR1 MNHNY, CDR2 SVGAGI (reference sequence). V shed 10 bases and J shed 3 bases, with 12 bases lying between them. This CDR3 is 13 amino acids long. DNA of the CDR3: TGTGCCATCCACCGGGTGCCTAATGAAAAACTGTTTTTT. It is translated as CAIHRVPNEKLFF.

This clone was recorded once. V is TRBV19 and J is TRBJ2-1; 9 bases align to TRBD2. J lost 0 bases, V lost 5 bases, and 17 bases had no gene match. The germline gives CDR1 LNHDA, CDR2 SQIVND (reference sequence). The length of the CDR3 is 20 residues. The CDR3 bases are TGTGCCAGTAGTTGGCGGGGTTCGGTAGCGGGAGCGAGCTCCTACAATGAGCAGTTCTTC. It specifies CASSWRGSVAGASSYNEQFF. Full variable domain (outside the CDR3, taken from reference TRBV19 and TRBJ2-1): DGGITQSPKYLFRKEGQNVTLSCEQNLNHDAMYWYRQDPGQGLRLIYYSQIVNDFQKGDIAEGYSVSREKKESFPLTVTSAQKNPTAFYLCASSWRGSVAGASSYNEQFFGPGTRLTVL.

The J gene is TRBJ1-2, the V gene TRBV4-1, with 9 positions matching TRBD1. The CDR3 is 14 residues long. The V segment lost 1 base and the J segment 7 bases; nucleotides outside the gene matches: 4. The germline CDR1 and CDR2 sequences are MGHRA and YSYEKL. CDR3 sequence: CASSQGTGDAGYTF. The CDR3 nucleotides read TGCGCCAGCAGCCAAGGGACAGGGGACGCTGGCTACACCTTC.

The genes are TRBV5-1 and TRBJ2-7; 10 bases agree with TRBD1. Trimming cost V 2 bases and J 5 bases; bases outside gene matches: 7. Germline V gene lookup returns CDR1 SGHRS and CDR2 YFSETQ. The CDR3 length is 15 residues. CDR3 in DNA: TGCGCCAGCAGCTTAGCAGGGACAGGGGTCCACGAGCAGTACTTC. It translates to CASSLAGTGVHEQYF.

CDR3 DNA: TGTGCCAGCAGTTACGGTGCAGGGGGCAATCAGCCCCAGCATTTT. As protein: CASSYGAGGNQPQHF. The gene calls are TRBV6-5 and TRBJ1-5; D possibly corresponds to TRBD1 (6 bases). V gave up 2 bases and J gave up 2 bases, with 10 bases separating them. This CDR3 region has 15 residues. Germline lookup yields CDR1 MNHEY and CDR2 SVGAGI.

The chain recombines TRBV5-4 with TRBJ2-7; D is perhaps TRBD2 (7 bases). This CDR3 contains 14 residues. Between the trimmed V and J ends, which lost 6 bases and 5 bases, there was a span of 18 bases. Germline V gives CDR1 SGHNT, CDR2 YYREEE (reference sequence). The CDR3 loop is CASKLGGGKDEQYF. The CDR3 DNA is TGTGCCAGCAAGCTTGGGGGGGGCAAGGACGAGCAGTACTTC.

The table lists this clone with a count of one. This chain connects TRBV19 to TRBJ1-1; D remains unclear. The CDR3 has 15 amino acids. CDR1 is LNHDA and CDR2 is SQIVND in the germline V gene (reference sequence). The V gene lost 3 bases and the J gene lost 4 bases, with 15 bases spanning the gap. CDR3 sequence (DNA): TGTGCCAGTAGTATCTTTGGGGAGAAATTCACTGAAGCTTTCTTT. Translation gives CASSIFGEKFTEAFF.

The chain couples TRBV19 to TRBJ1-5; D is perhaps TRBD1 (6 bases). Germline CDR1 is LNHDA and CDR2 is SQIVND (reference sequence). The CDR3 is 15 amino acids. V was trimmed by 2 bases and J by 0 bases, leaving 8 bases between them. Here the CDR3 reads CASSIRDISNQPQHF. The CDR3 bases are TGTGCCAGTAGTATAAGGGACATTAGCAATCAGCCCCAGCATTTT.

The chain joins TRBV19 to TRBJ1-2, with 7 bases aligning to TRBD1. Germline trimming cut 8 bases from V and 5 bases from J; bases unmatched to any gene: 26. The CDR3 has 19 residues. CDR1 LNHDA and CDR2 SQIVND come from the germline V gene (reference sequence). CDR3 sequence (DNA): TGTGCCAGTGCGCCCAGAGTCTCAGGACAGGATACTTTGGGGTATGGCTACACCTTC. Translation: CASAPRVSGQDTLGYGYTF.

This clone was observed once. The CDR3 DNA sequence: TGTGCCAGCAGTTCCCTGGCGGGAGTGTTAACCGGGGAGCTGTTTTTT. Translation: CASSSLAGVLTGELFF. This chain uses TRBV6-5 with TRBJ2-2; 7 nucleotides match TRBD2. J lost 5 bases, V lost 4 bases, and 10 bases had no gene match. Germline V gene lookup returns CDR1 MNHEY and CDR2 SVGAGI. This CDR3 is built from 16 residues.

V and J are TRBV6-5 and TRBJ2-1; 8 positions agree with TRBD2. CDR3 length: 13 residues. J lost 8 bases, V lost 8 bases, and 8 bases had no gene match. Germline values: CDR1 MNHEY, CDR2 SVGAGI. The CDR3 DNA is TGTGCCAGCGGTAGCGGGATCTGGGATGAGCAGTTCTTC. Protein product: CASGSGIWDEQFF.

V is TRBV19 and J is TRBJ1-1; D may be TRBD1 (6 bases). CDR3 size: 16 residues. Trimming removed 5 bases from V and 2 bases from J, with 18 bases in between. Per the germline V gene, CDR1 is LNHDA and CDR2 is SQIVND (reference sequence). In nucleotides, the CDR3 is TGTGCCAGTAGTTCCCCGCTGACAGGACTTAACACTGAAGCTTTCTTT. Amino acid sequence: CASSSPLTGLNTEAFF.

The V and J genes are TRBV11-2 and TRBJ2-7, with a possible D match to TRBD2 (6 bases). Trimming pared 0 bases from V and 4 bases from J, leaving 13 bases between. CDR1 SGHAT and CDR2 FQNNGV come from the germline V gene. This CDR3 has 15 amino acids. The CDR3 sequence: CASSLDSGDAYEQYF. CDR3 in DNA: TGTGCCAGCAGCTTAGATTCGGGGGACGCATACGAGCAGTACTTC.